This T cell receptor (beta chain) was observed in a study of T cells in Graves' hyperthyroidism and ophthalmopathy (dated by TCRdb to between 2019 and 2020). Some background on the complete study: Peripheral blood samples were taken at initial diagnosis, before any treatment was given. The paper describes TCR Vbeta CDR3 sequencing of 135 peripheral blood samples, made up of some 42 ophthalmopathy patients, 70 to 75 hyperthyroidism patients and about 17 progressor patients. Thyroid tissue and blood T-cell repertoires from six Graves' hyperthyroidism patients were also compared in the study. To identify TCR V-J signatures that set the groups apart, the researchers used a discovery cohort of 95 to 100 patients, made up of 43 with Graves' ophthalmopathy and 57 with stable Graves' hyperthyroidism. The 75 to 100 discovery patients were randomly split 7:3 into training and test sets. Prospective prediction of ophthalmopathy was tested in an independent validation cohort consisting of some 19 hyperthyroidism patients and 17 patients who later progressed to ophthalmopathy. Following sampling, methimazole starting at 30 mg daily was given to hyperthyroidism patients, and high-dose intravenous methylprednisolone was given to ophthalmopathy patients. Beyond this particular receptor, the publication reports: No statistical method was used to set the sample size in advance, and investigators knew the group allocation. Blood samples also contained most of the expanded thyroid clonotypes (frequency above 0.001), which suggests that blood repertoires may reflect thyroid immune responses. In validation, the model predicted progression to ophthalmopathy with just under 71% sensitivity and roughly 72% specificity, a median of 6.5 months before onset. A 13 V-J signature model separated ophthalmopathy from stable hyperthyroidism, with around 88% sensitivity and roughly 82% specificity in cross-validation and 80%/75% in testing.

The TCR beta CDR3 regions were amplified from RNA transcripts. The first round of RT-PCR for the TCR CDR3 was performed with the HTBI primer set and the Qiagen OneStep RT-PCR kit. Libraries were constructed in a second round of multiplex PCR, after which size selection and purification were performed. Sequencing of the libraries was done on an Illumina HiSeq2000 using paired-end 100 bp reads. In the source study's methods: SOAPnuke was used to process the raw data, throwing out any read that contained adapters or uncalled bases, had a mean Phred below 15, or lacked an exact constant-primer or identifier match. COPE v1.2.5 was used to merge high-quality paired reads, and clonotypes were defined as unique nucleotide sequences. MiTCR v1.1 was used to align clonotypes to the IMGT TRBV, TRBD and TRBJ reference segments. Analysis was restricted to V-J combinations with a frequency above 0.0001, which covered roughly 99% of repertoires. A TCS score was defined as the ratio between F50 (clonal expansion) and ExV (chaos), using BLOSUM62-based TCRdist between CDR3 peptides within each V-J. Welch's t-statistics and random forest reduced 500 to 550 V-J features to about 13, which were used in a naive Bayes classifier (R e1071). In-frame beta chains were kept once TCRdb had trimmed the public reads at Q25 with fastp and called clones with MiXCR. Rows merge per CDR3 protein into single entries with the most common DNA and genes. TCRdb assigned the V and J calls; the authors' analysis was not used. The sample table lists 300,000 to 450,000 distinct CDR3 sequences, approximately 25% of them with a count of one. The ten largest clones represent around 70% of the sample.

Stable Graves' hyperthyroidism was defined as the absence of progression to ophthalmopathy over 18 months of follow-up. The hyperthyroidism patients were between 18 and 65 years old and newly diagnosed, with a disease duration of less than 2 months. Patients with uncontrolled infections, other autoimmune diseases, pregnancy or lactation were excluded. Diagnoses were based on clinical symptoms, serum thyroxine and TRAb, thyroid ultrasound and orbital computed tomography. Ficoll-Paque density gradient centrifugation was used to isolate PBMCs from approximately 10 ml of fresh peripheral blood. Total RNA was extracted using Trizol reagent, and RNA quality was assessed on an Agilent 2100 Bioanalyzer. This clonotype has at least ten counts. It lacks a known antigen. There are no base qualities to consult, and no much larger clone falls within one base. The CDR3 contains 15 residues, cysteine and phenylalanine counted. Only the CDR3 DNA is retained, 45 bases long and in frame from the first base. Trimming leaves V shorter by 1 base and J shorter by 6 bases, with the junction holding 10 bases beyond the gene matches. Per the germline V gene (reference sequence), DFQATT is the CDR1 and SNEGSKA is the CDR2.

The sample was blood. This sequence was found in a man aged 45 to 65 with Graves' hyperthyroidism. The V gene is TRBV20-1 and the J gene is TRBJ2-7; 9 middle bases align to TRBD2. Here the CDR3 is given as CSARAHSGSSGEQYF. The nucleotide sequence reads TGCAGTGCTAGAGCCCATAGCGGGAGTAGTGGCGAGCAGTACTTC.